The present T cell receptor beta chain was sequenced within a study of blood T cells in healthy people across ages. General observations from the study: In long-lived donors, naive CD4+ cell counts and diversity exceeded those of aged donors.

A second PCR of 7 to 11 cycles used a sample-barcoded 5' primer and a J-beta primer mix. TCRdb analysed the 5' RACE reads with MiXCR anew, one entry per CDR3 protein. The repertoire holds 1.5 million to 1.9 million distinct CDR3 sequences, with 35% to 45% as singletons. The CDR3 is made up of 16 amino acids. Unmatched junction bases numbered 6, after V lost 0 bases and J lost 5 bases. Germline lookup yields CDR1 SGHTA and CDR2 FQGNSA. This clonotype has just a few counts. Antigen unknown. The genes are TRBV7-2 and TRBJ1-2; TRBD1 matches 10 bases. Material: blood. This TCR was sampled from a woman under 30 in good health. CDR3: CASSLAGQGSSYGYTF. The CDR3 region has the DNA TGTGCCAGCAGCTTAGCGGGACAGGGGTCGTCATATGGCTACACCTTC.